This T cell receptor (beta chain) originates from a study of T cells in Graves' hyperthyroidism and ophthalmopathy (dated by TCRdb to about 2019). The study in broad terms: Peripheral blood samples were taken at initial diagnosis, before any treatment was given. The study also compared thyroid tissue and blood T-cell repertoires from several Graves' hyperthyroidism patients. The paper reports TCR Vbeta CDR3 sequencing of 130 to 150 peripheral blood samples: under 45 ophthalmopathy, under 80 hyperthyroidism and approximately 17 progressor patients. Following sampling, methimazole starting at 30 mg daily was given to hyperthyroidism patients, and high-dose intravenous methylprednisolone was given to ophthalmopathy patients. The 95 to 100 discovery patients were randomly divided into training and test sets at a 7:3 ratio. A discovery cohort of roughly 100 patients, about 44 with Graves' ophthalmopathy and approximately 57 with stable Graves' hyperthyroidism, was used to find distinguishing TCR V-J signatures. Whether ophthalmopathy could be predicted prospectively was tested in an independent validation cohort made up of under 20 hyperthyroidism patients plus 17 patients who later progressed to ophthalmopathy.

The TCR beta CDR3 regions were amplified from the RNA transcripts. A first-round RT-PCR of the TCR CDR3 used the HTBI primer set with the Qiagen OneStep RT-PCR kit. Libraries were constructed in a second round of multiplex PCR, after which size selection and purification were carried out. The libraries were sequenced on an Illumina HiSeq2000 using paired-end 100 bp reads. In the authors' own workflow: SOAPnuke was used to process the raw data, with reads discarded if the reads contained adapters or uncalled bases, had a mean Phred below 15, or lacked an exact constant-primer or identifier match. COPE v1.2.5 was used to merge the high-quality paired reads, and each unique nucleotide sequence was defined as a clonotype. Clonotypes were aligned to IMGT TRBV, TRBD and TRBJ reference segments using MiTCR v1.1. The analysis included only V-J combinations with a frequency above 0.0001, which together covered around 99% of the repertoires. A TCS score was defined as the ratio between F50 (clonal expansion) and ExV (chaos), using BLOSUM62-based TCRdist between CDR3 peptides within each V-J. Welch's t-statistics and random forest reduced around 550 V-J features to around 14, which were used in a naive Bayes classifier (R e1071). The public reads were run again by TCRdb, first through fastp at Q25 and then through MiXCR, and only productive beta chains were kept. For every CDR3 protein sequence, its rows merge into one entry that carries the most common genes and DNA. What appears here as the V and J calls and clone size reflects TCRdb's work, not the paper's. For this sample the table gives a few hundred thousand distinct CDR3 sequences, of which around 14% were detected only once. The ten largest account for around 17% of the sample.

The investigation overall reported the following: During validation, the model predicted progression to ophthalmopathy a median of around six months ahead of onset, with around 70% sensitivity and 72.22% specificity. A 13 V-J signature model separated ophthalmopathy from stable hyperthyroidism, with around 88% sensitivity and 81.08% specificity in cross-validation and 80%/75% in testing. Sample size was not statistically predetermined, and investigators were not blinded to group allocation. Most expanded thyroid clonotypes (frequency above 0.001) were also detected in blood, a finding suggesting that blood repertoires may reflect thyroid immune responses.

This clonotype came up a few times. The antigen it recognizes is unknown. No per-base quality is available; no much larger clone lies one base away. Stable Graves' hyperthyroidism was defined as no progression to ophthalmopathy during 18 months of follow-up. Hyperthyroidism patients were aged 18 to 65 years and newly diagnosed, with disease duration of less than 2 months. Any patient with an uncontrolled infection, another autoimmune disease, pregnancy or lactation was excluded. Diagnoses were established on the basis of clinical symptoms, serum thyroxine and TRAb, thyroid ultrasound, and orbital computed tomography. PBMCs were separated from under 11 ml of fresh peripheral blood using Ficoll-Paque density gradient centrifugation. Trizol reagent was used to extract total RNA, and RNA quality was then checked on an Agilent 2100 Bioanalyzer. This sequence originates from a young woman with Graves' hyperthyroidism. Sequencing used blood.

The nucleotide sequence is given as TGTGCCAGTAGTATTTGGGGATCAGAGCAAGAGACCCAGTACTTC. Translated, this gives CASSIWGSEQETQYF. The chain employs TRBV19 and TRBJ2-5; the D gene is not confidently resolved. CDR3 length: 15 amino acids, cysteine to phenylalanine. The entry retains the CDR3 DNA only, 45 bases that are in frame from base 1. A distance of 13 bases separates the germline ends of V and J, which lose 3 bases and 2 bases respectively. Via the germline V gene (reference sequence), CDR1 is LNHDA and CDR2 SQIVND.